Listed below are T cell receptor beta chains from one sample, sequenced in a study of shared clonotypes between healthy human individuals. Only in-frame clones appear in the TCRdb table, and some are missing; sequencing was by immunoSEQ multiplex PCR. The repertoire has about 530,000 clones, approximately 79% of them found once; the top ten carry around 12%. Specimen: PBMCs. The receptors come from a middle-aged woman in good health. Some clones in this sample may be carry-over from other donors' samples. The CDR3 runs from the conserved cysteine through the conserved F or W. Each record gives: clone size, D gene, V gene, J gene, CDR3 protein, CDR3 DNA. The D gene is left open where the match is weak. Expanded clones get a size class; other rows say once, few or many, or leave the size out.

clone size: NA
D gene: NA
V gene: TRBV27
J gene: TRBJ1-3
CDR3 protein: CASSFPGPKGGNTIYF
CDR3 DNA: TGTGCCAGCAGTTTCCCGGGCCCCAAGGGAGGAAACACCATATATTTT

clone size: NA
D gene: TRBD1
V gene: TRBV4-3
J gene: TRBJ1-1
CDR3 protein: CASSQHRGQGIPEAFF
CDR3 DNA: TGCGCCAGCAGCCAACACCGCGGACAGGGGATCCCTGAAGCTTTCTTT

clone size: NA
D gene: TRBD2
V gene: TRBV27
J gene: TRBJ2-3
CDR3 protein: CASGEAGAFTDTQYF
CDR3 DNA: TGTGCCAGCGGCGAAGCGGGAGCTTTTACAGATACGCAGTATTTT

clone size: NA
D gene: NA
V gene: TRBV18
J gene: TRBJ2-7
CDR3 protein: CASSSSATSYEQYF
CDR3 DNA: TGTGCCAGCTCATCCAGCGCAACTAGCTACGAGCAGTACTTC

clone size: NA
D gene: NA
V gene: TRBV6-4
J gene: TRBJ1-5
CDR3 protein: CASPGGGDQPQHF
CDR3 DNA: TGTGCCAGCCCCGGAGGGGGAGACCAGCCCCAGCATTTT

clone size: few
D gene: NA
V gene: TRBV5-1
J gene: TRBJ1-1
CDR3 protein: CASSLGWDTEAFF
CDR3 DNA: TGCGCCAGCAGCTTGGGGTGGGACACTGAAGCTTTCTTT

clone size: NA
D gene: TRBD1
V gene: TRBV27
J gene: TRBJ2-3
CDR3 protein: CASSRGGGTDTQYF
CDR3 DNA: TGTGCCAGCAGTCGAGGGGGCGGGACAGATACGCAGTATTTT

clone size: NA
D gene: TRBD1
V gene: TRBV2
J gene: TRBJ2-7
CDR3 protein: CASSDSGTGPYEQYF
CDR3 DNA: TGTGCCAGCAGTGATTCCGGGACAGGGCCCTACGAGCAGTACTTC

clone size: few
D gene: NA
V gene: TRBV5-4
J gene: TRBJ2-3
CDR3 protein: CASSRTGTIRTDTQYF
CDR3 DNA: TGTGCCAGCAGCCGGACCGGGACCATACGCACAGATACGCAGTATTTT

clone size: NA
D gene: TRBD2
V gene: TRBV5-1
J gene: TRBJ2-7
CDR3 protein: CASSRQPGLAGGPGSYEQYF
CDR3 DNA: TGCGCCAGCAGCCGACAACCGGGGTTAGCGGGAGGGCCCGGGTCCTACGAGCAGTACTTC

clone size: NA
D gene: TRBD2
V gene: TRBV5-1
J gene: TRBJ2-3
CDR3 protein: CASSLRDYLTDTQYF
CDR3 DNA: TGCGCCAGCAGCTTACGGGACTACCTCACAGATACGCAGTATTTT

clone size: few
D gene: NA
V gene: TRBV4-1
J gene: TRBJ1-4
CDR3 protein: CASSWAGDEKLFF
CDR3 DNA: TGCGCCAGCAGTTGGGCGGGCGATGAAAAACTGTTTTTT

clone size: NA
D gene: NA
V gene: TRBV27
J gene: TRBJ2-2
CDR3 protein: CASSLFSLNTGELFF
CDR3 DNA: TGTGCCAGCAGTTTGTTCTCTCTGAACACCGGGGAGCTGTTTTTT

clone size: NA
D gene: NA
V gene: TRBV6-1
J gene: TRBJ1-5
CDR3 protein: CASSGGGVSNQPQHF
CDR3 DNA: TGTGCCAGCAGTGGGGGAGGCGTTAGCAATCAGCCCCAGCATTTT

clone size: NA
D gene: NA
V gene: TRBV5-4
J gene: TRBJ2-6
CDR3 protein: CASSLGQSGANVLTF
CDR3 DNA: TGTGCCAGCAGCTTGGGGCAGTCTGGGGCCAACGTCCTGACTTTC

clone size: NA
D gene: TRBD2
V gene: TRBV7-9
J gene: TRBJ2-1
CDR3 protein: CASSPGLAGVGEQFF
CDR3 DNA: TGTGCCAGCAGTCCGGGACTAGCGGGAGTTGGGGAGCAGTTCTTC

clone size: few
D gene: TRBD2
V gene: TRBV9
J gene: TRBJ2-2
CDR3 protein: CASSVGGGDTGELFF
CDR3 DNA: TGTGCCAGCAGCGTAGGCGGGGGGGACACCGGGGAGCTGTTTTTT

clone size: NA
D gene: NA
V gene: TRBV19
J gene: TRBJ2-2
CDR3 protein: CASSTPWLANTGELFF
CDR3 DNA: TGTGCCAGTAGTACCCCTTGGTTGGCGAACACCGGGGAGCTGTTTTTT

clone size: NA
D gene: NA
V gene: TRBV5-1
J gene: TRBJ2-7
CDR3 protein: CASSLGLSAYEQYF
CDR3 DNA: TGCGCCAGCAGCTTAGGACTCTCCGCCTACGAGCAGTACTTC

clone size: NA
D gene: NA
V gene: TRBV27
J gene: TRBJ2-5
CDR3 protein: CASSFLSGGTVETQYF
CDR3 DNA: TGTGCCAGCAGTTTCCTTTCAGGGGGGACGGTAGAGACCCAGTACTTC

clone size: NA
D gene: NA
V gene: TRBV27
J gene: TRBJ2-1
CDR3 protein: CASSGTHYNEQFF
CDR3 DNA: TGTGCCAGCAGCGGGACTCACTACAATGAGCAGTTCTTC

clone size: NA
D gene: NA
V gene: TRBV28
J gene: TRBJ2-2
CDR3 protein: CASKGAGEDTGELFF
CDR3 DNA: TGTGCCAGCAAAGGGGCAGGGGAGGACACCGGGGAGCTGTTTTTT

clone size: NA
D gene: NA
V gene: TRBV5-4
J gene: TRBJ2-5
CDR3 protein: CASSTGLPGETQYF
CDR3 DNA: TGTGCCAGCAGCACCGGACTCCCGGGGGAGACCCAGTACTTC

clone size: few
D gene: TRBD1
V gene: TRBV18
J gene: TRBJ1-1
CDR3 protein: CASSPLTGVTEAFF
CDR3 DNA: TGTGCCAGCTCACCACTTACAGGGGTTACTGAAGCTTTCTTT

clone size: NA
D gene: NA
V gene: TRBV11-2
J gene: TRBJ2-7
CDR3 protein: CASSLFPGTPYEQYF
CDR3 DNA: TGTGCCAGCAGCTTATTCCCGGGTACCCCCTACGAGCAGTACTTC

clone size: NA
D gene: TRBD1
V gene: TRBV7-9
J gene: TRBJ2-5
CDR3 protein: CASSLIRGQTQYF
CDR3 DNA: TGTGCCAGCAGCTTAATCAGGGGGCAAACCCAGTACTTC

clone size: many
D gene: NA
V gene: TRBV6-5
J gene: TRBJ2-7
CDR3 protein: CASRTFGEQYF
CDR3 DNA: TGTGCCAGCAGGACCTTTGGGGAGCAGTACTTC

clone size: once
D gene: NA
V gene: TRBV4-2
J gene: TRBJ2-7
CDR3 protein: CASSQVRGGQGSYEQYF
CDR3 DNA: TGTGCCAGCAGCCAAGTCCGGGGGGGACAGGGCTCCTACGAGCAGTACTTC

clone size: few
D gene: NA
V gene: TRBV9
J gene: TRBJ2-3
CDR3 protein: CASSVGGNSDTQYF
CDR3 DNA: TGTGCCAGCAGCGTAGGCGGGAACTCAGATACGCAGTATTTT

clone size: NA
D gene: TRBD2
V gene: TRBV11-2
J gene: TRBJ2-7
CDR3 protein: CASSLSAGGTYEQYF
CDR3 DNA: TGTGCCAGCAGCTTATCGGCGGGAGGAACCTACGAGCAGTACTTC

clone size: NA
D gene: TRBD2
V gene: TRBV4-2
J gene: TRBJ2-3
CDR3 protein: CASSQDTRLADSSTDTQYF
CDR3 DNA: TGTGCCAGCAGCCAAGATACGAGACTAGCGGATTCTAGCACAGATACGCAGTATTTT

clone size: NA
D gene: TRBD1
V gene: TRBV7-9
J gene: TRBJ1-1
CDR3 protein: CASSQGGPHTEAFF
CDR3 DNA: TGTGCCAGCAGCCAGGGGGGGCCCCACACTGAAGCTTTCTTT

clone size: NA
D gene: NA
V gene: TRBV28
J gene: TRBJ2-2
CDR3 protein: CASTVAGGELFF
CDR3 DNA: TGTGCCAGCACCGTAGCCGGCGGGGAGCTGTTTTTT

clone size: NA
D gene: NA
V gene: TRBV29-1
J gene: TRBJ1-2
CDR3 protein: CSVERQDYGYTF
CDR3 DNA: TGCAGCGTTGAAAGGCAGGACTATGGCTACACCTTC

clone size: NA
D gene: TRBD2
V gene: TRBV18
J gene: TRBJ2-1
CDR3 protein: CASSPPGLAGADEQFF
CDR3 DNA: TGTGCCAGCTCACCACCCGGCCTAGCGGGAGCGGATGAGCAGTTCTTC

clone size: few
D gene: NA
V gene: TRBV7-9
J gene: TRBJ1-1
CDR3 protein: CASSLDSNTEAFF
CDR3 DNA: TGTGCCAGCAGCTTAGACTCGAACACTGAAGCTTTCTTT

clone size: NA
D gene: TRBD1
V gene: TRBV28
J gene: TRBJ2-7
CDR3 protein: CASSFPLGTVYEQYF
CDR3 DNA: TGTGCCAGCAGTTTCCCCCTCGGGACAGTCTACGAGCAGTACTTC

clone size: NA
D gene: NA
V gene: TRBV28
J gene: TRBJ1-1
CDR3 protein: CASSLPGTVQEAFF
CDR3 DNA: TGTGCCAGCAGTCTCCCAGGGACGGTCCAAGAAGCTTTCTTT

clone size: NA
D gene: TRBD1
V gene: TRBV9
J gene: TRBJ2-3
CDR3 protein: CASSVRQGRTDTQYF
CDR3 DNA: TGTGCCAGCAGCGTCCGACAGGGCCGCACAGATACGCAGTATTTT

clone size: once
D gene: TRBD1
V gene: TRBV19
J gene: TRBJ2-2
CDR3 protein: CASRPTGTGVGELFF
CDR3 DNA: TGTGCCAGTAGGCCAACCGGGACAGGGGTCGGGGAGCTGTTTTTT

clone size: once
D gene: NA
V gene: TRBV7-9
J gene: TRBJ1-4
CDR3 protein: CASSPTGLTNEKLFF
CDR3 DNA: TGTGCCAGCAGCCCTACAGGGCTGACTAATGAAAAACTGTTTTTT

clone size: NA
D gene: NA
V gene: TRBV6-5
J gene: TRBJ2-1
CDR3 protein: CASSRTIYNEQFF
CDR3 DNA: TGTGCCAGCAGCAGGACAATCTACAATGAGCAGTTCTTC

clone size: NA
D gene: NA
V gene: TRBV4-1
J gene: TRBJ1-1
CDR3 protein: CASSQENRAEEAFF
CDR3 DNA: TGCGCCAGCAGCCAAGAAAACAGGGCGGAGGAAGCTTTCTTT

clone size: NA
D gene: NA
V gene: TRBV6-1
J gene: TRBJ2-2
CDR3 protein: CASSPGPNTGELFF
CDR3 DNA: TGTGCCAGCAGCCCGGGGCCTAACACCGGGGAGCTGTTTTTT